This entry is about one TCR beta chain. The CDR3 length is 12 residues. The V and J ends lost 9 bases and 0 bases respectively, with 7 bases between them. The germline CDR1 and CDR2 sequences are SGHTA and FQGNSA. This entry belongs to a study of patients and donors after allogeneic stem cell transplantation. TCRdb re-derived calls from the RT-PCR reads in MiXCR, one entry per CDR3 protein. The sample has about a million distinct CDR3 sequences, about a sixth seen once. The sample was blood, either unsorted or a sorted T cell fraction (not recorded which). This receptor was obtained from a human donor who was either an allogeneic HSCT recipient or a stem cell or donor lymphocyte infusion donor (not recorded which). It is not recorded whose cells these are; they may come from a transplant donor. V usage is TRBV7-2 and J usage is TRBJ2-3; perhaps TRBD1 as D (5 bases). In DNA, the CDR3 is TGTGCCAGACAGGCTAGCACAGATACGCAGTATTTT. Translated, it gives CARQASTDTQYF.